What follows are 4 T cell receptor beta chains derived from one specimen sequenced in a study of blood T cell repertoires in COVID-19. Only in-frame clones appear in the TCRdb table, and some are missing; sequencing was by immunoSEQ multiplex PCR. There are about 120,000 clones in the sample; 70% to 85% occur only once, and over 6% lies in the top ten. The sequenced sample consisted of peripheral blood. The receptors derive from a man between 70 and 80 years old with active or convalescent COVID-19.

This clone has a handful of counts. J is TRBJ2-3 and V is TRBV7-2, with D possibly matching TRBD1 (6 bases). Trimming shortened V by 3 bases and J by 0 bases, and 10 bases separated the two germline ends. CDR1 is SGHTA, CDR2 FQGNSA, per germline. CDR3 length: 15 amino acids. CDR3 in amino acids: CASSFGGLSTDTQYF. CDR3 nucleotides: TGTGCCAGCAGCTTTGGGGGCCTTAGCACAGATACGCAGTATTTT.

This clone was observed once. The chain uses TRBV7-8 and TRBJ1-1; 9 bases are shared with TRBD1. The germline CDR1 and CDR2 sequences are SGHVS and FQNEAQ. The CDR3 is 16 amino acids. After removal of 1 base from V and 2 bases from J, the junction contained 5 bases not matched to a gene. This CDR3 is CASSLEDRGVNTEAFF. The CDR3 bases are TGTGCCAGCAGCTTAGAAGACAGGGGGGTTAACACTGAAGCTTTCTTT.

This clone came up a few times. This chain joins TRBV28 and TRBJ1-2; no reliable D call. The V gene's germline CDR1 is MDHEN and CDR2 SYDVKM. The CDR3 totals 11 residues. V lost 2 bases and J 10 bases, leaving 8 bases between the germline ends. Written as DNA, the CDR3 is TGTGCCAGCAGTTTAGTGGCAGTCTACACCTTC. Protein: CASSLVAVYTF.

The CDR3: CASSLLREAFF. For the CDR3, the DNA is TGTGCCAGCAGTTTACTACGAGAAGCTTTCTTT. The chain links TRBV28 to TRBJ1-1; D is unresolved. Germline V CDR1 and CDR2: MDHEN, SYDVKM. The CDR3 is 11 residues long. Trimming left V 2 bases short and J 8 bases short, with 6 bases between.